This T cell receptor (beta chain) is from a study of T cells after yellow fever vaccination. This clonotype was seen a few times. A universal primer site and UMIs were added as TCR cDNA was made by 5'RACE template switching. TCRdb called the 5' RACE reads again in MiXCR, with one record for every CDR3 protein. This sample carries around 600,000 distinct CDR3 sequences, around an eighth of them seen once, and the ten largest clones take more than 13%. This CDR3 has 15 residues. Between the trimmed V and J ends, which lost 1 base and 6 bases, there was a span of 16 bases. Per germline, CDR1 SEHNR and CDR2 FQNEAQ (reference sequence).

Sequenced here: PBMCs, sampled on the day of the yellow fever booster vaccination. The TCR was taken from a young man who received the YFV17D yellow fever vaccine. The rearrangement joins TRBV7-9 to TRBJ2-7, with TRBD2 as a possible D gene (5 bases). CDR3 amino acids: CASSLGPTRGREQYF. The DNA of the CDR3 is TGTGCCAGCAGCTTAGGACCAACGAGAGGGCGCGAGCAGTACTTC.